The 7 T cell receptor beta chains below come from one sample, sequenced in a study of blood T cell repertoires in COVID-19. Using immunoSEQ multiplex PCR, the repertoire was profiled, and TCRdb retains in-frame clones only, with some absent. The repertoire holds more than 90,000 clones, approximately 90% seen once, with 15% to 20% in the top ten. Sequenced input: peripheral blood. Source of these receptors: a man over 45 with acute or convalescent COVID-19.

J is TRBJ1-5 and V is TRBV3-1 (or the pseudogene TRBV3-2); D perhaps matches TRBD1 (6 bases). CDR1 and CDR2 (germline): LGHDT, YNNKEL (reference sequence). The CDR3 is 14 amino acids. V was clipped by 1 base and J by 9 bases, with 13 bases between them. The CDR3 is CASSQGTAFGPQHF. CDR3 in DNA: TGTGCCAGCAGCCAAGGGACAGCCTTCGGGCCCCAGCATTTT.

The table lists this clone with a count of one. The chain combines TRBV19 with TRBJ2-3, with 8 bases identical to TRBD2. This CDR3 contains 15 residues. The germline CDR1 and CDR2 sequences are LNHDA and SQIVND (reference sequence). V shed 3 bases and J 0 bases; nucleotides not matched to a gene: 2. CDR3 region: CASSITSGSTDTQYF. The CDR3 coding sequence is TGTGCCAGTAGTATCACTAGCGGAAGCACAGATACGCAGTATTTT.

This chain joins TRBV6-8 and TRBJ1-5; the D gene is possibly TRBD1 (5 bases). The germline V gene encodes CDR1 MNHGY and CDR2 SAAAGT. This CDR3 has 13 residues. The germline V and J ends were trimmed by 7 bases and 3 bases, with 10 bases remaining between them. The CDR3 nucleotides are TGTGCCAGCACCCTGGACACCAATCAGCCCCAGCATTTT. Translated, it gives CASTLDTNQPQHF.

The chain recombines TRBV4-3 with TRBJ1-1; D call uncertain. There are 14 residues in the CDR3. Germline loops: CDR1 LGHNA, CDR2 YSLEER. V was cut by 1 base and J by 1 base, with 7 bases left in between. CDR3 bases: TGCGCCAGCAGCCAAGTACTCTCGAACACTGAAGCTTTCTTT. Amino acids: CASSQVLSNTEAFF.

The J gene is TRBJ1-1, the V gene TRBV29-1; D gene uncertain. The germline gives CDR1 SQVTM, CDR2 ANQGSEA. Between the trimmed V and J ends, which lost 6 bases and 4 bases, there was a span of 12 bases. The CDR3 runs 12 residues. CDR3 loop: CSVRQGGTEAFF. CDR3 sequence (DNA): TGCAGCGTGCGACAAGGTGGCACTGAAGCTTTCTTT. Complete variable domain (other parts from reference TRBV29-1 and TRBJ1-1): SAVISQKPSRDICQRGTSLTIQCQVDSQVTMMFWYRQQPGQSLTLIATANQGSEATYESGFVIDKFPISRPNLTFSTLTVSNMSPEDSSIYLCSVRQGGTEAFFGQGTRLTVV.

CDR3 nucleotide sequence: TGTGCCAGCAGCTTAGCCGACAGCATAAGTGGAAACACCATATATTTT. It is translated as CASSLADSISGNTIYF. The V gene is TRBV7-3, the J gene TRBJ1-3; possible D gene TRBD1, 5 bases. CDR3 length: 16 amino acids. Germline values: CDR1 SGHTA, CDR2 FQGTGA. The V end was cut by 2 bases, the J end by 3 bases, with 14 bases between.

The gene calls are TRBV28 and TRBJ1-5; possibly TRBD1 for D (5 bases). The V gene's germline CDR1 is MDHEN and CDR2 SYDVKM. This CDR3 region has 15 residues. Trimming pared 4 bases from V and 7 bases from J, leaving 17 bases between. The CDR3 bases are TGTGCCAGCAGTTCCCCCATAGGGGCGGGACAGCCCCAGCATTTT. This codes for CASSSPIGAGQPQHF. Full variable domain (outside the CDR3, taken from reference TRBV28 and TRBJ1-5): DVKVTQSSRYLVKRTGEKVFLECVQDMDHENMFWYRQDPGLGLRLIYFSYDVKMKEKGDIPEGYSVSREKKERFSLILESASTNQTSMYLCASSSPIGAGQPQHFGDGTRLSIL.